One sample yielded the 17 T cell receptor beta chains listed below, sequenced in a study of shared clonotypes between healthy human individuals. Profiling relied on immunoSEQ multiplex PCR, and the TCRdb table lists in-frame clones only, not all of them. This sample has more than 2,000,000 clones; around 90% occur once, and the top ten carry roughly 0.14%. Sequencing was done on a sample of naive CD4+ T cells sorted from blood. As for subset: CD45RA+ positively selected. Source of these receptors: a man in his late teens or twenties in good health.

This clone was seen only a few times. This sample also contains other DNA sequences that code for the same CDR3. This chain joins TRBV7-9 and TRBJ1-1, with a possible D match to TRBD1 (5 bases). CDR1 and CDR2 from the germline V gene are SEHNR and FQNEAQ (reference sequence). The CDR3 extends over 14 amino acids. V was pared by 1 base and J by 2 bases, with 8 bases between. CDR3 in amino acids: CASSLGGGNTEAFF. The DNA for the CDR3 is TGTGCCAGCAGCTTAGGTGGGGGAAACACTGAAGCTTTCTTT.

The chain uses TRBV7-9 and TRBJ2-7; D possibly corresponds to TRBD2 (6 bases). V shed 3 bases and J shed 2 bases, with 14 bases lying between them. There are 15 residues in the CDR3. Germline loops: CDR1 SEHNR, CDR2 FQNEAQ (reference sequence). The chain's CDR3 is CASSFGTLTPYEQYF. CDR3 bases: TGTGCCAGCAGCTTCGGGACTCTCACCCCCTACGAGCAGTACTTC. The variable domain in full, with the rest retrieved from reference TRBV7-9 and TRBJ2-7, is DTGVSQNPRHKITKRGQNVTFRCDPISEHNRLYWYRQTLGQGPEFLTYFQNEAQLEKSRLLSDRFSAERPKGSFSTLEIQRTEQGDSAMYLCASSFGTLTPYEQYFGPGTRLTVT.

The chain uses TRBV7-9 and TRBJ2-1; possibly TRBD2 for D (6 bases). This CDR3 is built from 17 residues. Germline-derived CDR1 and CDR2 are SEHNR and FQNEAQ (reference sequence). Trimming took off 0 bases at V and 7 bases at J, with 19 bases between the two ends. CDR3 residues: CASSLAGWSGVGNEQFF. The DNA for the CDR3 is TGTGCCAGCAGCTTAGCGGGATGGTCGGGAGTGGGGAATGAGCAGTTCTTC.

The chain joins TRBV19 to TRBJ1-4; possibly TRBD1 for D (6 bases). V was cut by 7 bases and J by 4 bases, with 13 bases left in between. The CDR3 is made up of 14 amino acids. Per germline, CDR1 LNHDA and CDR2 SQIVND (reference sequence). CDR3 nucleotides: TGTGCCAGTACCCGTGGGGGGCTTAATGAAAAACTGTTTTTT. Protein product: CASTRGGLNEKLFF.

The rearrangement links TRBV7-9 to TRBJ2-3; 11 bases are a match to TRBD1. V dropped 5 bases and J dropped 4; count of bases not matched to a gene: 5. The germline V gene has CDR1 SEHNR and CDR2 FQNEAQ (reference sequence). The CDR3 runs to 15 residues. For the CDR3, the DNA is TGTGCCAGCAGCGTACGGGACAGGGGGGCAGATACGCAGTATTTT. Protein product: CASSVRDRGADTQYF.

The CDR3 here is CASRGTGTGVNQPQHF. CDR3 bases: TGTGCCAGCAGGGGAACCGGGACAGGGGTAAATCAGCCCCAGCATTTT. The chain employs TRBV28 and TRBJ1-5; 10 bases are shared with TRBD1. CDR3 length: 16 amino acids. The V segment lost 6 bases and the J segment 4 bases; nucleotides outside the gene matches: 9. Germline CDR1 reads MDHEN; CDR2 reads SYDVKM.

This rearrangement joins TRBV2 to TRBJ2-2; 9 bases agree with TRBD2. Per germline, CDR1 SNHLY and CDR2 FYNNEI. This CDR3 region has 15 residues. V lost 2 bases to trimming and J lost 5 bases; unmatched junction nucleotides: 3. The CDR3 sequence is CASSETAGGTGELFF. CDR3 DNA: TGTGCCAGCAGTGAAACAGCGGGGGGAACCGGGGAGCTGTTTTTT. Full variable domain (missing parts from reference TRBV2 and TRBJ2-2): EPEVTQTPSHQVTQMGQEVILRCVPISNHLYFYWYRQILGQKVEFLVSFYNNEISEKSEIFDDQFSVERPDGSNFTLKIRSTKLEDSAMYFCASSETAGGTGELFFGEGSRLTVL.

On this clone itself: The same CDR3 can be traced to other DNA sequences in this sample. The V call is TRBV6-1, the J call TRBJ1-3; a possible D gene is TRBD1 (5 bases). Germline CDR1 is MNHNS and CDR2 is SASEGT. There are 14 residues in the CDR3. V lost 1 base and J lost 4, with 8 bases in between. This chain's CDR3 is CASSEGGAGNTIYF. CDR3 DNA sequence: TGTGCCAGCAGTGAAGGAGGGGCCGGAAACACCATATATTTT.

The rearrangement uses TRBV6-5 and TRBJ1-2, with no clear D. The CDR3 consists of 13 residues. Looked up from germline, CDR1 is MNHEY and CDR2 is SVGAGI. V lost 2 bases to trimming and J lost 2 bases, with 6 bases between them. The CDR3 region has the DNA TGTGCCAGCAGTTACGACAAGAACTATGGCTACACCTTC. Protein product: CASSYDKNYGYTF.

The genes are TRBV15 and TRBJ2-5; the match to TRBD2 covers 8 bases. Germline V gene lookup returns CDR1 LNHNV and CDR2 YYDKDF (reference sequence). V shed 0 bases, J shed 5 bases, and the junction held 14 bases outside the gene matches. The CDR3 has 18 amino acids. In nucleotides, the CDR3 is TGTGCCACCAGCAGAGATGGAATTGGCGGGGGGCTAAGCGAGACCCAGTACTTC. Protein sequence: CATSRDGIGGGLSETQYF.

The chain links TRBV29-1 to TRBJ2-4; 7 nucleotides align to TRBD2. Germline V gives CDR1 SQVTM, CDR2 ANQGSEA. The V segment lost 0 bases and the J segment 6 bases; nucleotides outside the gene matches: 14. This CDR3 has 17 residues. In DNA, the CDR3 is TGCAGCGTTGAAGAACGCGCGGCACGGGCGGGAGTAAACATTCAGTACTTC. This translates into CSVEERAARAGVNIQYF.

The chain is built from TRBV5-8 and TRBJ1-1; D uncertain. CDR3 length: 12 residues. Germline V gene lookup returns CDR1 SGHTS and CDR2 YDEGEE. V lost 0 bases and J lost 7, with 7 bases in between. CDR3 amino acids: CASSLDRYEAFF. CDR3 in DNA: TGTGCCAGCAGCTTGGACCGCTATGAAGCTTTCTTT.

The chain couples TRBV5-1 to TRBJ2-1; maybe TRBD2 (5 bases). Germline V gives CDR1 SGHRS, CDR2 YFSETQ. Trimming removed 0 bases at V and 1 base at J, with 11 bases between. The CDR3 totals 16 residues. The CDR3 reads CASSLGPGESYNEQFF. Here the CDR3 DNA reads TGCGCCAGCAGCTTGGGGCCCGGGGAATCCTACAATGAGCAGTTCTTC.

This clone was detected only once. This sequence joins TRBV7-2 and TRBJ2-7; D not certain. Trimming left V 5 bases short and J 2 bases short, with 10 bases between. This CDR3 is 13 amino acids long. Germline-derived CDR1 and CDR2 are SGHTA and FQGNSA. CDR3 protein: CASSKPGAYEQYF. The CDR3 region has the DNA TGTGCCAGCAGCAAGCCGGGCGCCTACGAGCAGTACTTC.

The V gene is TRBV10-3, the J gene TRBJ1-2, with TRBD1 as a possible D gene (6 bases). CDR3 length: 12 residues. Trimming pared 11 bases from V and 9 bases from J, leaving 19 bases between. Germline CDR1 and CDR2: ENHRY and SYGVKD. The CDR3 DNA reads as TGTGCCTCGGGGCTGGGGGCGAAAAGCTACACCTTC. It codes for CASGLGAKSYTF.

The chain employs TRBV5-1 and TRBJ2-7, with a possible D match to TRBD2 (5 bases). Trimming removed 0 bases from V and 1 base from J, with 11 bases in between. CDR1 and CDR2 from the germline V gene are SGHRS and YFSETQ. CDR3 length: 15 residues. The CDR3, as DNA: TGCGCCAGCAGCTTGGGGGGAGAGGGTTCCTACGAGCAGTACTTC. As protein: CASSLGGEGSYEQYF.

V gene TRBV27 combines with J gene TRBJ1-1; D is undetermined. The CDR3 is 15 amino acids. The germline V gene has CDR1 MNHEY and CDR2 SMNVEV (reference sequence). The V gene lost 2 bases and the J gene lost 0 bases, with 10 bases spanning the gap. CDR3 coding DNA: TGTGCCAGCAGTTTAAACATTGGCATGAACACTGAAGCTTTCTTT. It codes for CASSLNIGMNTEAFF.